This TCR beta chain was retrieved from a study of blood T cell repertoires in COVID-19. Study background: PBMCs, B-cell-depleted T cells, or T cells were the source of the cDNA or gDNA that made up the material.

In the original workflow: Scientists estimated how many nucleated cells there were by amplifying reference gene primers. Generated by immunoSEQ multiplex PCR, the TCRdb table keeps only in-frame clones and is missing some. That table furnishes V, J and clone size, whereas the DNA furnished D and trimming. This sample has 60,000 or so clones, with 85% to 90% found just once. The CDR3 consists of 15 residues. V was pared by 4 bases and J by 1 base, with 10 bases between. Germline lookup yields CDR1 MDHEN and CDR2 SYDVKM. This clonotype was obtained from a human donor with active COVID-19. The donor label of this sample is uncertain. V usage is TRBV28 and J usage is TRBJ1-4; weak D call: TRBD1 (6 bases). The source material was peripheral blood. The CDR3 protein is CASSSRTETNEKLFF. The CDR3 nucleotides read TGTGCCAGCAGTTCCCGGACAGAAACTAATGAAAAACTGTTTTTT.